This T cell receptor beta chain was documented in a study of blood T cell repertoires in COVID-19. Turning to the study itself: Material from acute and convalescent COVID-19 was sourced from the United States, Italy and Spain. The cDNA or gDNA used as material had been derived from T cells, B-cell-depleted T cells, or PBMCs.

Original handling: It was from reference gene primer amplification that nucleated cell counts were estimated. Produced via immunoSEQ multiplex PCR; TCRdb's table is partial and in-frame only. Clonal size and the V and J genes are those of that table, whereas D and trimming came from the DNA. The data hold roughly 200,000 clones, with 75% to 90% observed a single time. Germline-derived CDR1 and CDR2 are KGHDR and SFDVKD. CDR3 size: 15 residues. V was pared by 4 bases and J by 3 bases, with 3 bases of the junction left unmatched. Sequencing was carried out using peripheral blood. The TCR was taken from a woman in her sixties or seventies with acute or convalescent COVID-19. The rearrangement uses TRBV24-1 and TRBJ1-5; 9 positions agree with TRBD1. The CDR3 region is CATSDTGGNNQPQHF. DNA for the CDR3: TGTGCCACCAGTGACACAGGGGGCAACAATCAGCCCCAGCATTTT.